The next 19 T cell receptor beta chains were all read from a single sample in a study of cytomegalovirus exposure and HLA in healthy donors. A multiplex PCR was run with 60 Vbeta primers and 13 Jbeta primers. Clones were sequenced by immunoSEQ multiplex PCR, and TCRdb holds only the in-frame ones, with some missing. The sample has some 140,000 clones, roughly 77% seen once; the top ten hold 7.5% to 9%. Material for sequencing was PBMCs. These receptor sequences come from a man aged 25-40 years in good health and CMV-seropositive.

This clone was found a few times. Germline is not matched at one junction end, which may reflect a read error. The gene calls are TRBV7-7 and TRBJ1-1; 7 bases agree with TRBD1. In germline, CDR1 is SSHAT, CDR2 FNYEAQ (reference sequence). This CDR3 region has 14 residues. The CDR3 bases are TGTGCTAGCAGCTTAGCGCCCCGACAGGGTGGCGCTTTCTTT. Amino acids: CASSLAPRQGGAFF.

CDR3 DNA sequence: TGTGCCAGCAGTGCAGGGGGCGGCTACGAGCAGTACTTC. It codes for CASSAGGGYEQYF. The chain links TRBV6-5 to TRBJ2-7; 8 bases map to TRBD1. V shed 5 bases, J shed 3 bases, and the junction held 3 bases outside the gene matches. The CDR3 totals 13 residues. Germline V gives CDR1 MNHEY, CDR2 SVGAGI.

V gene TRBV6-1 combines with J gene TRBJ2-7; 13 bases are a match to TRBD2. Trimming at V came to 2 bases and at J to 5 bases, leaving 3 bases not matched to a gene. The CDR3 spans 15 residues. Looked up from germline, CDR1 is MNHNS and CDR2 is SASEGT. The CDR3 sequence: CASSEPGLAGDEQYF. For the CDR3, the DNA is TGTGCCAGCAGTGAACCCGGACTAGCGGGGGACGAGCAGTACTTC.

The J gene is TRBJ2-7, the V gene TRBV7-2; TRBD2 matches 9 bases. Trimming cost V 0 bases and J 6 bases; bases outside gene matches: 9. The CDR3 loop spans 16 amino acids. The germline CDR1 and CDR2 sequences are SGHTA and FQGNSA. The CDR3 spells CASSLARGGISSEQYF. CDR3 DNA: TGTGCCAGCAGCTTAGCGCGGGGGGGCATTAGTAGCGAGCAGTACTTC.

The CDR3 DNA reads as TGTGCCAGCAGCTTGGGGGTAGGGGCCGAGCAGTACTTC. Its protein is CASSLGVGAEQYF. V gene TRBV5-6 combines with J gene TRBJ2-7; possibly TRBD1 for D (5 bases). The CDR3 extends over 13 amino acids. Trimming pared 0 bases from V and 6 bases from J, leaving 10 bases between. CDR1 SGHDT and CDR2 YYEEEE come from the germline V gene. The full variable domain, rest sourced from reference TRBV5-6 and TRBJ2-7, is DAGVTQSPTHLIKTRGQQVTLRCSPKSGHDTVSWYQQALGQGPQFIFQYYEEEERQRGNFPDRFSGHQFPNYSSELNVNALLLGDSALYLCASSLGVGAEQYFGPGTRLTVT.

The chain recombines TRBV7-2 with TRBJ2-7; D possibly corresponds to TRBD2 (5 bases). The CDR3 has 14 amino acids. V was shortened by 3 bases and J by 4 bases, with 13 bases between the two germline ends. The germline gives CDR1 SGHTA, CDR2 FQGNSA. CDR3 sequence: CASSFRGLSYEQYF. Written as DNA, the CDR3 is TGTGCCAGCAGCTTCCGGGGTCTATCTTACGAGCAGTACTTC.

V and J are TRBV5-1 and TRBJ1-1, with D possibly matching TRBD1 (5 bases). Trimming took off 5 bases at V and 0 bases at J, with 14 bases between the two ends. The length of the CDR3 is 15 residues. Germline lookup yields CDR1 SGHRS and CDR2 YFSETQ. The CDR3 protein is CASRGGEGVNTEAFF. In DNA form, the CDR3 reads TGCGCCAGCAGAGGAGGGGAAGGGGTGAACACTGAAGCTTTCTTT.

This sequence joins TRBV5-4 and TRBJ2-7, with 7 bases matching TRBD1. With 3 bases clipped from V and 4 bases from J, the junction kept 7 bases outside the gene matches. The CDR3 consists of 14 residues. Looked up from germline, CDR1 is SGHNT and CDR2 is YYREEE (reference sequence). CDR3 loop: CASSSGLQGYEQYF. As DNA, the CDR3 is TGTGCCAGCAGCTCAGGGCTACAGGGGTACGAGCAGTACTTC.

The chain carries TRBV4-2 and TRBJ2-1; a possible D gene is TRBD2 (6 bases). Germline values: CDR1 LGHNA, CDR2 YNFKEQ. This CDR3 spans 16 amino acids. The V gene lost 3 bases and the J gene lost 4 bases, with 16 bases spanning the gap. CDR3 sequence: CASSHGGGTAYNEQFF. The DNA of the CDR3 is TGTGCCAGCAGCCACGGCGGCGGGACGGCTTACAATGAGCAGTTCTTC.

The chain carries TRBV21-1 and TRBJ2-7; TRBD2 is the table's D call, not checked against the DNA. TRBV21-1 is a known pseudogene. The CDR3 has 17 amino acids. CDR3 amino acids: CASSKEALVLAGEQQYF. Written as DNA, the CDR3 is TGTGCCAGCAGCAAAGAAGCTCTAGTACTAGCGGGAGAACAGCAGTACTTC.

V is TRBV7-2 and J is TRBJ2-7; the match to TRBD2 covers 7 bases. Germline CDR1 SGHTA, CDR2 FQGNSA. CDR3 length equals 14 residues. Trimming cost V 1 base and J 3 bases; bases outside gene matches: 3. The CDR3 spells CASSLGGGNYEQYF. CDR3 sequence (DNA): TGTGCCAGCAGCTTAGGGGGGGGGAACTACGAGCAGTACTTC.

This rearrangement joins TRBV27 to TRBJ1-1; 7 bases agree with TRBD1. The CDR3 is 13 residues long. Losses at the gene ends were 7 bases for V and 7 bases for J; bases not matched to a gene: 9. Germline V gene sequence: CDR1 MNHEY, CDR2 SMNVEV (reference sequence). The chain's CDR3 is CASNPQGSSEAFF. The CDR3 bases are TGTGCCAGCAACCCACAGGGGTCCAGTGAAGCTTTCTTT.

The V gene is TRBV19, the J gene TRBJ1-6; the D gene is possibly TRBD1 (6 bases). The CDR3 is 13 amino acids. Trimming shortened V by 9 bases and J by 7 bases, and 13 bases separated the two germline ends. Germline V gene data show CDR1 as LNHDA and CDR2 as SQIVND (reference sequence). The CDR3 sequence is CASTGFHNSPLHF. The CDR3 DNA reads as TGTGCCAGCACAGGGTTCCACAATTCACCCCTCCACTTT. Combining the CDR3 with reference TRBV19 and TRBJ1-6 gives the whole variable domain DGGITQSPKYLFRKEGQNVTLSCEQNLNHDAMYWYRQDPGQGLRLIYYSQIVNDFQKGDIAEGYSVSREKKESFPLTVTSAQKNPTAFYLCASTGFHNSPLHFGNGTRLTVT.

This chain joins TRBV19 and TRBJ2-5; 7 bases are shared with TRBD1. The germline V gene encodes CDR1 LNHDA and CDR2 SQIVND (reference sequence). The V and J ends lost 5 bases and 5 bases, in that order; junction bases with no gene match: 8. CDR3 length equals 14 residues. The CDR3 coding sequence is TGTGCCAGTAGTTCCACCCGCAGGGGGGAGACCCAGTACTTC. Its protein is CASSSTRRGETQYF.

CDR3 sequence: CASSWGQGFEAFF. In DNA form, the CDR3 reads TGTGCCAGCAGCTGGGGACAGGGGTTTGAAGCTTTCTTT. The rearrangement uses TRBV5-8 and TRBJ1-1, with 10 bases fitting TRBD1. The CDR3 is made up of 13 amino acids. Trimming removed 3 bases from V and 7 bases from J; junction bases left unmatched: 3. Germline lookup yields CDR1 SGHTS and CDR2 YDEGEE.

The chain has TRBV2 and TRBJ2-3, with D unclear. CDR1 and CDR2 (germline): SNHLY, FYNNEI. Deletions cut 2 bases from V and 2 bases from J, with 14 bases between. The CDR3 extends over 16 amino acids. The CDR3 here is CASSERASSITDTQYF. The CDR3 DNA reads TGTGCCAGCAGTGAAAGAGCCTCTTCCATCACAGATACGCAGTATTTT.

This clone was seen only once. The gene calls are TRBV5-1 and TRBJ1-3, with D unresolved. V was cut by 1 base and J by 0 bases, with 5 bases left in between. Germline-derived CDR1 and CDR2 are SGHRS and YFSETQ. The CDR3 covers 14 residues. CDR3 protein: CASSLYSSGNTIYF. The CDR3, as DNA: TGCGCCAGCAGCTTGTACAGCTCTGGAAACACCATATATTTT.

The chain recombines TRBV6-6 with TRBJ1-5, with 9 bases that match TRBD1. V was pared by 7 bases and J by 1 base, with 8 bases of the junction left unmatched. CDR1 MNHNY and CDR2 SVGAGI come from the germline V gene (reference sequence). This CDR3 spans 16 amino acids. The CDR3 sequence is CASIPQGARSNQPQHF. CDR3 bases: TGTGCCAGCATTCCACAGGGGGCCCGGAGCAATCAGCCCCAGCATTTT.

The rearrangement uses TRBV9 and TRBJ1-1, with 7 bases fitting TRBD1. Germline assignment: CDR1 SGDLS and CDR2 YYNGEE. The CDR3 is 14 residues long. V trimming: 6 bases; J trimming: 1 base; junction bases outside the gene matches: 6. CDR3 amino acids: CASTETGANTEAFF. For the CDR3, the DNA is TGTGCCAGCACTGAAACAGGGGCGAACACTGAAGCTTTCTTT.